A single sample is the source of the 15 T cell receptor beta chains below, sequenced in a study of T-cell reconstitution after alpha-beta-depleted transplantation in children. Preparation of the TCRbeta library involved a method that used unique molecular identifiers. TCRdb processed the PCR reads anew with MiXCR; each CDR3 protein has one entry. Altogether some 200,000 distinct CDR3 sequences are present, 14% to 15% being singletons, with the ten largest covering less than 15%. Material: PBMCs from the stem cell graft donor, obtained from the stem cell graft. These TCRs come from a human donor who donated a stem cell graft to a child with acute lymphoblastic leukemia.

In its sample, this clonotype was seen many times. The chain carries TRBV20-1 and TRBJ1-5; possibly TRBD1 for D (6 bases). The CDR3 extends over 14 amino acids. Germline V gives CDR1 DFQATT, CDR2 SNEGSKA (reference sequence). V lost 6 bases, J lost 0 bases, and 12 bases lay in between. CDR3 DNA: TGCAGTGCCACCGGGACACATAGCAATCAGCCCCAGCATTTT. Its protein product is CSATGTHSNQPQHF.

The chain couples TRBV20-1 to TRBJ2-3, with TRBD2 as a possible D gene (6 bases). The CDR3 spans 16 residues. From germline, CDR1 is DFQATT and CDR2 SNEGSKA (reference sequence). With 0 bases removed from V and 2 bases from J, the gap between germline ends came to 15 bases. CDR3 in amino acids: CSARDRRRDSTDTQYF. The DNA for the CDR3 is TGCAGTGCTAGAGATCGGAGGCGGGACTCCACAGATACGCAGTATTTT.

The sample holds many counts of this clonotype. The rearrangement links TRBV5-1 to TRBJ2-3; 15 bases agree with TRBD2. V shed 1 base and J 5 bases; nucleotides not matched to a gene: 5. This CDR3 spans 17 amino acids. Germline CDR1 and CDR2: SGHRS and YFSETQ. The CDR3 reads CASSLRTSGRAVDTQYF. The CDR3 coding sequence is TGCGCCAGCAGCTTGAGGACTAGCGGGAGGGCCGTAGATACGCAGTATTTT.

This clonotype was seen only once. This sequence joins TRBV11-3 and TRBJ2-1; 7 bases fit TRBD1. Losses at the gene ends were 3 bases for V and 8 bases for J; bases not matched to a gene: 10. Per germline, CDR1 SGHNT and CDR2 YENEEA. The CDR3 spans 15 residues. The CDR3 here is CASSFRQDRWDEQFF. Written as DNA, the CDR3 is TGTGCCAGCAGCTTTCGCCAGGACAGGTGGGATGAGCAGTTCTTC.

This clonotype was counted many times. The chain combines TRBV20-1 with TRBJ2-1, with D tentatively TRBD1 or TRBD2 (6 bases each). This CDR3 spans 14 amino acids. Trimming left V 2 bases short and J 4 bases short, with 12 bases between. Germline V lookup: CDR1 DFQATT, CDR2 SNEGSKA (reference sequence). In nucleotides, the CDR3 is TGCAGTGCTAGAAAGGGGGGCGGTTACAATGAGCAGTTCTTC. Its translation is CSARKGGGYNEQFF.

In its sample, this clonotype was seen many times. This chain links TRBV6-1 with TRBJ2-1; a possible D gene is TRBD2 (5 bases). The germline V gene has CDR1 MNHNS and CDR2 SASEGT. V was trimmed by 6 bases and J by 8 bases, leaving 17 bases between them. This CDR3 is built from 14 residues. CDR3 residues: CASRSGSRAHEQFF. The CDR3 DNA reads TGTGCCAGCAGGTCGGGATCCCGTGCCCATGAGCAGTTCTTC.

This clonotype was counted at least ten times. The J gene is TRBJ2-3, the V gene TRBV12-3 or TRBV12-4; 9 nucleotides match TRBD2. Unmatched junction bases numbered 1, after V lost 2 bases and J lost 1 base. CDR3 length: 15 residues. The DNA for the CDR3 is TGTGCCAGCAGTTTACGGACTAGCGGCACAGATACGCAGTATTTT. This encodes CASSLRTSGTDTQYF.

The chain recombines TRBV25-1 with TRBJ2-7, with TRBD2 matching 12 bases. Looked up from germline, CDR1 is MGHDK and CDR2 is SYGVNS. This CDR3 has 14 amino acids. Trimming removed 11 bases from V and 7 bases from J; junction bases left unmatched: 12. CDR3 in amino acids: CALVGLAGGTEQYF. The CDR3 DNA is TGTGCCCTGGTCGGGCTAGCGGGAGGGACGGAGCAGTACTTC.

In its sample, this clonotype was seen many times. V is TRBV28 and J is TRBJ1-1; no definite D call. This CDR3 comprises 11 residues. Trimming shortened V by 7 bases and J by 0 bases, and 3 bases separated the two germline ends. The germline V gene has CDR1 MDHEN and CDR2 SYDVKM. The CDR3: CASTLNTEAFF. The CDR3 nucleotides are TGTGCCAGCACCCTGAACACTGAAGCTTTCTTT.

In its sample, this clonotype was seen many times. The chain uses TRBV5-1 and TRBJ1-4; tentatively, D is TRBD1 (5 bases). Germline assignment: CDR1 SGHRS and CDR2 YFSETQ. The length of the CDR3 is 14 residues. Between the trimmed V and J ends, which lost 2 bases and 7 bases, there was a span of 12 bases. The CDR3 loop is CASSFGARGEKLFF. As DNA, the CDR3 is TGCGCCAGCAGCTTCGGGGCGCGGGGTGAAAAACTGTTTTTT.

The V call is TRBV2, the J call TRBJ1-5; a weak D match, TRBD1 (6 bases). Germline values: CDR1 SNHLY, CDR2 FYNNEI. This CDR3 comprises 14 residues. V lost 5 bases and J lost 9, with 17 bases in between. The CDR3, as DNA: TGTGCCAGCAGTTGGGGGCAGGAGGGTCCGCCCCAGCATTTT. Protein: CASSWGQEGPPQHF.

This clonotype has more than one count but fewer than ten. The chain uses TRBV20-1 and TRBJ1-6, with a tentative D call TRBD1 (6 bases). Trimming removed 5 bases from V and 0 bases from J, with 11 bases in between. CDR3 length equals 15 residues. Germline CDR1 is DFQATT and CDR2 is SNEGSKA (reference sequence). CDR3 nucleotides: TGCAGTGCTCTAGACAGGAGCTCCTATAATTCACCCCTCCACTTT. Translated, it gives CSALDRSSYNSPLHF.

This clonotype was counted only a few times. The V call is TRBV24-1, the J call TRBJ2-7; TRBD1 matches 7 bases. The germline gives CDR1 KGHDR, CDR2 SFDVKD. J lost 3 bases, V lost 5 bases, and 0 bases had no gene match. The CDR3 extends over 12 amino acids. CDR3 sequence reads: CATSGDSYEQYF. Here the CDR3 DNA reads TGTGCCACCAGTGGGGACAGCTACGAGCAGTACTTC.

This clonotype came up a few times. This chain uses TRBV20-1 with TRBJ1-5; D may be TRBD1 (5 bases). The CDR3 sequence is 14 residues long. Trimming stripped 6 bases from V and 2 bases from J, with 14 bases between. Germline V lookup: CDR1 DFQATT, CDR2 SNEGSKA (reference sequence). The CDR3 here is CSALDRARNQPQHF. The DNA of the CDR3 is TGCAGTGCCCTAGACAGAGCACGCAATCAGCCCCAGCATTTT.

The chain couples TRBV12-3 or TRBV12-4 to TRBJ2-5, with D possibly being TRBD1 (5 bases). Trimming pared 5 bases from V and 2 bases from J, leaving 9 bases between. The CDR3 spans 13 residues. The CDR3 is CASSTDSQETQYF. The CDR3 DNA is TGTGCCAGCAGTACCGACAGTCAAGAGACCCAGTACTTC.